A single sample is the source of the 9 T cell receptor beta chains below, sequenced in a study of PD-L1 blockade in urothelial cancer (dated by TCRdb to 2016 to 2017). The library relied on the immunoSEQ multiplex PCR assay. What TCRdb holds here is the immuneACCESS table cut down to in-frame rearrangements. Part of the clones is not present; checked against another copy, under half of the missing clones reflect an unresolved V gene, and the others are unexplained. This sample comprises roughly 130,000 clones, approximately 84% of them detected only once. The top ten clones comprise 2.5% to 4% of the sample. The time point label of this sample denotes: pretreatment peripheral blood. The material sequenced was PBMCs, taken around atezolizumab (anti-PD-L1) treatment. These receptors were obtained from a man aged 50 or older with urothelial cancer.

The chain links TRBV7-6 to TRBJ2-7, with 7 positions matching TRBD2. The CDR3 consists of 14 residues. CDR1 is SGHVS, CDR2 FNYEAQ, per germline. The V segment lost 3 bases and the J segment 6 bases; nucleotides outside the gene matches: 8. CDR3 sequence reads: CASSFERDLGEQYF. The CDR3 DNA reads TGTGCCAGCAGCTTTGAGCGGGATTTGGGCGAGCAGTACTTC.

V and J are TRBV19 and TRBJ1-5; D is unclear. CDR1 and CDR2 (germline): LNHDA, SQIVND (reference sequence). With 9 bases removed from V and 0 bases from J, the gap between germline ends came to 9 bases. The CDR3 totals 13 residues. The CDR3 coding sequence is TGTGCCAGCCGCTATGATAGCAATCAGCCCCAGCATTTT. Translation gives CASRYDSNQPQHF.

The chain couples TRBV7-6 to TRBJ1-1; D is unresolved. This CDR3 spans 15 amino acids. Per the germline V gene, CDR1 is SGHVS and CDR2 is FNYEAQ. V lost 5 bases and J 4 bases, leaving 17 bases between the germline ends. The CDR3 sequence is CASSAGGGRGTEAFF. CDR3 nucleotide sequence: TGTGCCAGCAGCGCGGGAGGAGGCCGCGGCACTGAAGCTTTCTTT.

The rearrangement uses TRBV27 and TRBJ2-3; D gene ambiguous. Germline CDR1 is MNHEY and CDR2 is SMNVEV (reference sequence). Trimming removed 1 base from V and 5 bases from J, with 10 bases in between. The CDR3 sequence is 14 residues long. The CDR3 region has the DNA TGTGCCAGCAGTTTATTCAGTGGGCGAGATACGCAGTATTTT. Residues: CASSLFSGRDTQYF.

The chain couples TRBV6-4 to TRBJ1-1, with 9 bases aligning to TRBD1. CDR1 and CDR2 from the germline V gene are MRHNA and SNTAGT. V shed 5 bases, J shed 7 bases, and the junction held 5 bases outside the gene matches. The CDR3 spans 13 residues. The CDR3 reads CASSPDRGYEAFF. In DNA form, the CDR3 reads TGTGCCAGCAGTCCGGACAGGGGCTATGAAGCTTTCTTT.

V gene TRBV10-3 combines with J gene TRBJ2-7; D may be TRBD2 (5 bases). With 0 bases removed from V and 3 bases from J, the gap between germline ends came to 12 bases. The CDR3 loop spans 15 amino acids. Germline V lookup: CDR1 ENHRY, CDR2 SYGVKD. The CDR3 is CAISESGGLIYEQYF. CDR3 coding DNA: TGTGCCATCAGTGAGTCAGGCGGGCTGATCTACGAGCAGTACTTC.

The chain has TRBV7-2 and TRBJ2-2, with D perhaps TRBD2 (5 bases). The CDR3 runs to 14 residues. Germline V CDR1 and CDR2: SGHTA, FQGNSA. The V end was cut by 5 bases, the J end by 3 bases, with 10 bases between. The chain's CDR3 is CASSEDYHTGELFF. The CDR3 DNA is TGTGCCAGCAGCGAAGACTATCACACCGGGGAGCTGTTTTTT.

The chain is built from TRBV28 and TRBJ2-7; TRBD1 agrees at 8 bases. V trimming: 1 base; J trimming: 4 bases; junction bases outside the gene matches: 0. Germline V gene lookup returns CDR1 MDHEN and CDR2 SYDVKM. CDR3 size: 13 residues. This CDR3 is CASSLYRGYEQYF. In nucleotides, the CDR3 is TGTGCCAGCAGTTTATACAGGGGGTACGAGCAGTACTTC.

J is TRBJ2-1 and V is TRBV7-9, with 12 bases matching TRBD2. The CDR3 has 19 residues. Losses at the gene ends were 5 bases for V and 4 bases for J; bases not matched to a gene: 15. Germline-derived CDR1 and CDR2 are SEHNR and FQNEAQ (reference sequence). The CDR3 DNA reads TGTGCCAGCAGCCTAGACGGACGCGAACTAGCGGGAGGTTACAATGAGCAGTTCTTC. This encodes CASSLDGRELAGGYNEQFF.